The clone carrying this TCR beta chain came up a few times. What it recognizes is unknown. The junction shows a germline mismatch at one end, possibly a read error. No cell sorting was done before RNA was extracted from the tissue. Distant lung tissue was collected more than 3 cm away from the tumor edge. Donors were chemotherapy-naive, newly diagnosed lung cancer surgical patients in China, August–late 2014. This entry belongs to a study of tumor and adjacent non-tumor tissue in lung cancer. The overall study: Millions of productive TCRbeta reads were obtained per sample on average.

Whole-study findings and limits: TCR diversity was significantly greater in tumor than normal lung tissue. Top 100 clones took a larger repertoire share in normal lung.

The germline V gene encodes CDR1 SQVTM and CDR2 ANQGSEA. The CDR3 loop spans 11 amino acids. The library came from three nested PCR rounds adapted from ARM-PCR protocols. TCRdb re-called the multiplex PCR reads with MiXCR, one entry per CDR3 protein. In the table there are about 98,000 distinct CDR3 sequences, approximately 80% of which are singletons. This clonotype was sampled from a man in his fifties or sixties with small cell lung cancer. The V and J genes are TRBV29-1 and TRBJ1-1; possible D gene TRBD1, 5 bases. The sequenced sample was distant non-tumor lung tissue. The CDR3 bases are TGTGGGGGGGATTTTGACATTGAAGCTTTCTTT. This encodes CGGDFDIEAFF.